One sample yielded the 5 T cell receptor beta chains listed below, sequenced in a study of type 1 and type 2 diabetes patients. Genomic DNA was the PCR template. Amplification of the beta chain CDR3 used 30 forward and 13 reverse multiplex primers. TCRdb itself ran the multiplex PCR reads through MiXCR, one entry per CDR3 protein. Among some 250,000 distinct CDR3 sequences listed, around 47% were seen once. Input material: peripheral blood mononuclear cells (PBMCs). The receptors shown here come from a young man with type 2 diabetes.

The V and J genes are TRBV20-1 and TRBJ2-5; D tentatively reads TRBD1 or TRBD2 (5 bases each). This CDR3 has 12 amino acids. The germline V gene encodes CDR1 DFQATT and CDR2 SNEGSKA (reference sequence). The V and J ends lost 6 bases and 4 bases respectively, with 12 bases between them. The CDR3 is CSANLGGETQYF. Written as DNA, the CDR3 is TGCAGTGCCAACCTTGGGGGAGAGACCCAGTACTTC.

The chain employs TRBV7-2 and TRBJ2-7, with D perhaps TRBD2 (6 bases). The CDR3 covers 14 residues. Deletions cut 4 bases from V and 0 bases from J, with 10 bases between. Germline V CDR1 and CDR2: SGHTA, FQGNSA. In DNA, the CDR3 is TGTGCCAGCAGCTGGGGGAGGAGCTCCTACGAGCAGTACTTC. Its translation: CASSWGRSSYEQYF.

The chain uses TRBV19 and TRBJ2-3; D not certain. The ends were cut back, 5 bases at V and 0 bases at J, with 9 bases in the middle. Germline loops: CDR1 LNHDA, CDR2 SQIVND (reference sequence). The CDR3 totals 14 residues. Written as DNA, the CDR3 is TGTGCCAGTAGTCCCCCCGGTAGCACAGATACGCAGTATTTT. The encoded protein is CASSPPGSTDTQYF.

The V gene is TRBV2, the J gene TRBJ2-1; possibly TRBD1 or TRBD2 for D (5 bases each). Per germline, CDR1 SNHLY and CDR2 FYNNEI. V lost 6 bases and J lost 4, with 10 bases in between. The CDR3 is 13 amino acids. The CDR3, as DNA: TGTGCCAGCAGCCGGGACCAATACAATGAGCAGTTCTTC. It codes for CASSRDQYNEQFF.

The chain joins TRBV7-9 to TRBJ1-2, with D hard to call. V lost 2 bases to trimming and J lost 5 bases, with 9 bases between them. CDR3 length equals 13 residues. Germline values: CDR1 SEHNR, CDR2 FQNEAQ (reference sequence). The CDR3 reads CASSLRADYGYTF. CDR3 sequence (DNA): TGTGCCAGCAGCTTACGGGCAGATTATGGCTACACCTTC.